The T cell receptor (beta chain) described here comes from a study of T cells in women clearing cervical HPV infection. Across the study: Women with histologically confirmed HPV16-related CIN3 or worse, 2 with invasive cancer, served as cases. With HLA typing for only a few women, HLA confounding remains possible.

As concerns this clone: The CDR3 extends 3 residues past the end of the read, so its final part is completed from the germline J gene.

With V trimmed by 5 bases and J by 5 bases, 20 bases remained unmatched. This CDR3 contains 20 residues. Per the germline V gene, CDR1 is PRHDT and CDR2 is FYEKMQ (reference sequence). Profiling relied on immunoSEQ multiplex PCR, and the TCRdb table lists in-frame clones only, not all of them. Its table records fewer than 30,000 clones. The chain employs TRBV13 and TRBJ2-7; TRBD2 aligns across 14 bases. The sequence was collected from a woman aged 18 to 75 with a cervical HPV16 infection that either progressed to CIN3+ or cleared (not recorded which). Sequenced input: blood buffy coat. CDR3 DNA, as far as it was read: TGTGCCAGCAGCCGGGGACTAGCGGGAGTCTCTGTCACCGGGGTACACGAG. It yields the protein CASSRGLAGVSVTGVHE. The full CDR3 protein is CASSRGLAGVSVTGVHEQYF.